These 30 T cell receptor beta chains came from one sample sequenced in a study of lymphopenia after photon versus proton radiotherapy. Generated by immunoSEQ multiplex PCR, the TCRdb table keeps only in-frame clones and is missing some. This sample has 17,000 or so clones; 75% to 85% occur once, and the top ten carry around 20%. Sequenced here: peripheral blood, sampled from a patient treated with proton-based radiotherapy. These receptors originate from a man aged 65 to 79 with pancreatic cancer.

The gene calls are TRBV4-1 and TRBJ1-4; no definite D call. CDR1 and CDR2 (germline): MGHRA, YSYEKL. CDR3 size: 15 residues. V lost 1 base, J lost 7 bases, and 13 bases lay in between. This CDR3 is CASSQGEHAGEKLFF. CDR3 nucleotides: TGCGCCAGCAGCCAAGGGGAACACGCGGGTGAAAAACTGTTTTTT.

The genes are TRBV6-5 and TRBJ1-4; 8 bases fit TRBD1. The CDR3 contains 15 residues. Germline V CDR1 and CDR2: MNHEY, SVGAGI. Trimming removed 6 bases from V and 5 bases from J; junction bases left unmatched: 8. The CDR3 region is CASRKPGQANEKLFF. The CDR3 region has the DNA TGTGCCAGCAGGAAGCCGGGACAGGCGAATGAAAAACTGTTTTTT.

This chain connects TRBV11-2 to TRBJ1-2; 9 bases are a match to TRBD1. The germline CDR1 and CDR2 sequences are SGHAT and FQNNGV. The CDR3 has 15 amino acids. Trimming at V came to 1 base and at J to 6 bases, leaving 6 bases not matched to a gene. Here the CDR3 reads CASSLVGYRGHGYTF. The CDR3, as DNA: TGTGCCAGCAGCTTAGTTGGGTACAGGGGGCATGGCTACACCTTC.

The chain carries TRBV7-2 and TRBJ2-3; a possible D gene is TRBD2 (6 bases). The germline V gene encodes CDR1 SGHTA and CDR2 FQGNSA. V lost 3 bases and J 0 bases, leaving 10 bases between the germline ends. CDR3 length: 15 residues. The DNA for the CDR3 is TGTGCCAGCAGCTTTCAGACTAGGAGCACAGATACGCAGTATTTT. Translating gives CASSFQTRSTDTQYF.

This chain connects TRBV11-2 to TRBJ2-3, with TRBD2 matching 12 bases. J lost 5 bases, V lost 7 bases, and 13 bases had no gene match. CDR3 length: 17 amino acids. Germline loops: CDR1 SGHAT, CDR2 FQNNGV. CDR3 DNA sequence: TGTGCCAGCAACCTAGCGGGAGGGCCGGGGCGTGGAGATACGCAGTATTTT. This codes for CASNLAGGPGRGDTQYF.

The chain carries TRBV10-1 and TRBJ2-3; D is unresolved. The CDR3 sequence is 12 residues long. The V and J ends lost 5 bases and 6 bases respectively, with 9 bases between them. In germline, CDR1 is WNHNN, CDR2 SYGVQD (reference sequence). In DNA, the CDR3 is TGCGCCAGCAGTCCGAAGCTGGATACGCAGTATTTT. Its protein is CASSPKLDTQYF.

The V gene is TRBV29-1, the J gene TRBJ1-2; D possibly corresponds to TRBD1 (6 bases). This CDR3 contains 15 residues. Trimming took off 5 bases at V and 7 bases at J, with 23 bases between the two ends. The germline CDR1 and CDR2 sequences are SQVTM and ANQGSEA. CDR3 sequence: CSVIPPDSPTGGYTF. The CDR3 nucleotides read TGCAGCGTTATCCCTCCGGACAGTCCAACGGGTGGCTACACCTTC.

Worth noting for this clone: A read error may be the cause here, since a much bigger clone is one base away. Given the absence of the conserved phenylalanine or tryptophan at the CDR3 end, a read error is likely. V is TRBV7-9 and J is TRBJ2-2; a weak D match, TRBD1 (5 bases). Germline V gives CDR1 SEHNR, CDR2 FQNEAQ (reference sequence). The V gene lost 3 bases and the J gene lost 3 bases, with 14 bases spanning the gap. There are 16 residues in the CDR3. CDR3 sequence (DNA): TGTGCCAGCAGCTTCGGTTCAGGGTTTTACACCGGGGAGCTGTTTCTT. Translated, it gives CASSFGSGFYTGELFL.

DNA for the CDR3: TGTGCCAGCAGTTTCCCCGGGACTAGGGGAGATACGCAGTATTTT. It yields the protein CASSFPGTRGDTQYF. V is TRBV27 and J is TRBJ2-3; TRBD2 matches at 8 bases. J was trimmed by 5 bases and V by 3 bases; bases with no gene match: 7. This CDR3 comprises 15 residues. The germline V gene encodes CDR1 MNHEY and CDR2 SMNVEV (reference sequence).

The chain employs TRBV5-1 and TRBJ2-5, with TRBD2 matching 7 bases. The CDR3 runs 17 residues. CDR1 SGHRS and CDR2 YFSETQ come from the germline V gene. J gave up 2 bases and V 0 bases, and 10 bases lay outside the gene matches. Written as DNA, the CDR3 is TGCGCCAGCAGCTTGGAGCCTAGCGGTCTCAGGCAAGAGACCCAGTACTTC. This sequence encodes CASSLEPSGLRQETQYF.

V usage is TRBV6-1 and J usage is TRBJ1-3, with unresolved D. Germline loops: CDR1 MNHNS, CDR2 SASEGT. The CDR3 runs 17 residues. The ends were cut back, 2 bases at V and 1 base at J, with 15 bases in the middle. CDR3 DNA: TGTGCCAGCAGTGAATATCCCCTCCGGAGGTCTGGAAACACCATATATTTT. Its protein is CASSEYPLRRSGNTIYF.

The rearrangement joins TRBV5-5 to TRBJ2-7, with 8 bases matching TRBD1. Germline trimming cut 3 bases from V and 4 bases from J; bases unmatched to any gene: 9. Germline V gene data show CDR1 as SGHKS and CDR2 as YYEKEE (reference sequence). This CDR3 region has 15 residues. CDR3 loop: CASSSGQGPQYEQYF. The CDR3 nucleotides are TGTGCCAGCAGCTCCGGACAGGGACCCCAATACGAGCAGTACTTC.

The chain uses TRBV2 and TRBJ2-3; 10 bases map to TRBD2. This CDR3 has 15 amino acids. J was trimmed by 2 bases and V by 7 bases; bases with no gene match: 6. The germline CDR1 and CDR2 sequences are SNHLY and FYNNEI. The CDR3 DNA follows: TGTGCCAGCATCCTAGCGGGGGCTACCACAGATACGCAGTATTTT. Its translation: CASILAGATTDTQYF. The full variable domain, with the rest looked up from reference TRBV2 and TRBJ2-3, is EPEVTQTPSHQVTQMGQEVILRCVPISNHLYFYWYRQILGQKVEFLVSFYNNEISEKSEIFDDQFSVERPDGSNFTLKIRSTKLEDSAMYFCASILAGATTDTQYFGPGTRLTVL.

CDR3 in amino acids: CASSRDDRREGPSSYNEQFF. CDR3 bases: TGTGCCAGCAGCAGAGACGACAGGAGAGAGGGACCGAGCTCCTACAATGAGCAGTTCTTC. The rearrangement joins TRBV11-3 to TRBJ2-1, with D maybe TRBD1 (6 bases). V was pared by 5 bases and J by 0 bases, with 26 bases between. CDR1 SGHNT and CDR2 YENEEA come from the germline V gene. The CDR3 has 20 residues.

This chain uses TRBV30 with TRBJ1-1, with TRBD1 matching over 7 bases. This CDR3 is built from 13 residues. In germline, CDR1 is GTSNPN, CDR2 SVGIG (reference sequence). The J segment lost 3 bases and the V segment lost 3 bases, leaving 4 bases of the junction unmatched. The CDR3 DNA reads TGTGCCTGGAGGGTGACAGGGCACACTGAAGCTTTCTTT. Its protein product is CAWRVTGHTEAFF.

The rearrangement links TRBV19 to TRBJ1-2, with D maybe TRBD1 (5 bases). The length of the CDR3 is 15 residues. V lost 1 base, J lost 7 bases, and 16 bases lay in between. Germline V gene data show CDR1 as LNHDA and CDR2 as SQIVND (reference sequence). CDR3 region: CASSIGRSAGPGYTF. The CDR3 nucleotides are TGTGCCAGTAGTATAGGACGTAGCGCGGGGCCTGGCTACACCTTC.

The V and J genes are TRBV27 and TRBJ2-7, with D possibly matching TRBD2 (5 bases). V was clipped by 5 bases and J by 1 base, with 18 bases between them. Germline V gene lookup returns CDR1 MNHEY and CDR2 SMNVEV (reference sequence). The CDR3 has 16 residues. The CDR3 DNA reads TGTGCCAGCAGTCTCTATTTGGGGAGAGAGTCCTACGAGCAGTACTTC. Amino acid sequence: CASSLYLGRESYEQYF.

The V call is TRBV30, the J call TRBJ1-1; D is undetermined. Germline V gene data show CDR1 as GTSNPN and CDR2 as SVGIG (reference sequence). The CDR3 is made up of 13 amino acids. Trimming left V 0 bases short and J 1 base short, with 6 bases between. CDR3 region: CAWSVGRNTEAFF. For the CDR3, the DNA is TGTGCCTGGAGTGTAGGGAGGAACACTGAAGCTTTCTTT.

The CDR3 DNA follows: TGTGCCAGCTCTGGAGAACCAGCATCTGACTATGGCTACACCTTC. Translated, it gives CASSGEPASDYGYTF. The chain is built from TRBV18 and TRBJ1-2; D unresolved. The CDR3 covers 15 residues. Germline assignment: CDR1 KGHSH and CDR2 LQKENI. Between the trimmed V and J ends, which lost 6 bases and 3 bases, there was a span of 17 bases. Drawing the rest from reference TRBV18 and TRBJ1-2, the complete variable domain is NAGVMQNPRHLVRRRGQEARLRCSPMKGHSHVYWYRQLPEEGLKFMVYLQKENIIDESGMPKERFSAEFPKEGPSILRIQQVVRGDSAAYFCASSGEPASDYGYTFGSGTRLTVV.

The chain employs TRBV19 and TRBJ2-7; D gene ambiguous. Germline V gene data show CDR1 as LNHDA and CDR2 as SQIVND (reference sequence). V lost 5 bases and J 3 bases, leaving 14 bases between the germline ends. This CDR3 is built from 14 residues. CDR3 in DNA: TGTGCCAGTAGTTCACTCAGCCCCTACTACGAGCAGTACTTC. Amino acid sequence: CASSSLSPYYEQYF.

The chain carries TRBV11-2 and TRBJ2-1; D might be TRBD2 (6 bases). Germline CDR1 reads SGHAT; CDR2 reads FQNNGV. V lost 1 base to trimming and J lost 4 bases, with 8 bases between them. The CDR3 has 14 amino acids. The CDR3 loop is CASSLAGTYNEQFF. CDR3 sequence (DNA): TGTGCCAGCAGCTTAGCCGGGACTTACAATGAGCAGTTCTTC.

The chain combines TRBV6-1 with TRBJ1-2; 7 bases align to TRBD1. CDR3 size: 13 residues. Germline V gene sequence: CDR1 MNHNS, CDR2 SASEGT. Trimming at V came to 2 bases and at J to 11 bases, leaving 8 bases not matched to a gene. CDR3 amino acids: CASSEIGQATYTF. In nucleotides, the CDR3 is TGTGCCAGCAGTGAAATCGGACAGGCGACATACACCTTC.

This chain connects TRBV5-4 to TRBJ1-5, with a tentative D call TRBD1 (5 bases). Germline CDR1 SGHNT, CDR2 YYREEE (reference sequence). V was cut by 4 bases and J by 4 bases, with 9 bases left in between. This CDR3 has 13 amino acids. CDR3 sequence reads: CASSRGGNQPQHF. The CDR3 nucleotides are TGTGCCAGCAGCCGCGGGGGGAATCAGCCCCAGCATTTT.

This clone showed up just once. CDR3 DNA sequence: TGCGCCAGCAGTTGGGACAGGGACTATGGCTACACCTTC. Translation gives CASSWDRDYGYTF. V is TRBV5-1 and J is TRBJ1-2; 9 bases match TRBD1. CDR3 length: 13 residues. Trimming took 5 bases from V and 3 from J; bases not matched to a gene: 2. Germline loops: CDR1 SGHRS, CDR2 YFSETQ.

V and J are TRBV5-1 and TRBJ2-1; 10 bases line up with TRBD2. This CDR3 has 16 amino acids. Losses at the gene ends were 4 bases for V and 9 bases for J; bases not matched to a gene: 13. CDR1 SGHRS and CDR2 YFSETQ come from the germline V gene. For the CDR3, the DNA is TGCGCCAGCAGCCTGCAACTAGCGGGAAGGGCGTCTGAGCAGTTCTTC. Protein product: CASSLQLAGRASEQFF.

This clone has just one count. This sequence joins TRBV6-1 and TRBJ2-3; perhaps TRBD1 as D (5 bases). V was shortened by 3 bases and J by 3 bases, with 10 bases between the two germline ends. The CDR3 loop spans 14 amino acids. Germline V lookup: CDR1 MNHNS, CDR2 SASEGT. The CDR3 bases are TGTGCCAGCAGTGAGACAGCCGGGACAGATACGCAGTATTTT. This gives the protein CASSETAGTDTQYF.

The chain couples TRBV7-8 to TRBJ1-2; 9 bases are a match to TRBD1. V lost 5 bases and J lost 6; bases outside the gene matches: 10. Germline V gives CDR1 SGHVS, CDR2 FQNEAQ. The CDR3 consists of 15 residues. CDR3 loop: CASSPRQGERHGYTF. The CDR3 DNA sequence: TGTGCCAGCAGCCCGAGACAGGGGGAAAGGCATGGCTACACCTTC.

V usage is TRBV7-2 and J usage is TRBJ2-2, with D perhaps assigned TRBD1 or TRBD2 (5 bases each). With 1 base removed from V and 5 bases from J, the gap between germline ends came to 11 bases. From germline, CDR1 is SGHTA and CDR2 FQGNSA. The CDR3 sequence is 15 residues long. The CDR3 DNA reads TGTGCCAGCAGCTTAGGGGCAGGGAGAACCGGGGAGCTGTTTTTT. It yields the protein CASSLGAGRTGELFF.

For the CDR3, the DNA is TGTGCCAGTATGGCGGGGTCCACAGATACGCAGTATTTT. It is translated as CASMAGSTDTQYF. V is TRBV19 and J is TRBJ2-3; maybe TRBD2 (6 bases). Trimming took off 7 bases at V and 2 bases at J, with 10 bases between the two ends. The CDR3 totals 13 residues. The germline V gene has CDR1 LNHDA and CDR2 SQIVND (reference sequence).

This sequence joins TRBV5-5 and TRBJ2-7; 7 positions agree with TRBD2. The CDR3 covers 14 residues. CDR1 is SGHKS, CDR2 YYEKEE, per germline (reference sequence). Unmatched junction bases numbered 12, after V lost 7 bases and J lost 5 bases. CDR3 DNA: TGTGCCAGCGAGAGATTGGGAGGGTTCAACGAGCAGTACTTC. Protein: CASERLGGFNEQYF.